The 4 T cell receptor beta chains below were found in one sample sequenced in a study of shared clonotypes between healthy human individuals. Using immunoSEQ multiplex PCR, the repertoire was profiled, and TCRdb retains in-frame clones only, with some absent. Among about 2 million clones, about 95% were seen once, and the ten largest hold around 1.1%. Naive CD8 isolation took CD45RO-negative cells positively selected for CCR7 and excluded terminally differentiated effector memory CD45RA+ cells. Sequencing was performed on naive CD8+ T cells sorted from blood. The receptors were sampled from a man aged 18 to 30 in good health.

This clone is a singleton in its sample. The chain's CDR3 is CASSPTEGEKAFF. CDR3 coding DNA: TGTGCCAGCAGCCCTACTGAGGGGGAAAAAGCTTTCTTT. V and J are TRBV7-6 and TRBJ1-1, with a weak D call TRBD1 (6 bases). The V gene lost 5 bases and the J gene lost 9 bases, with 16 bases spanning the gap. Germline V gene data show CDR1 as SGHVS and CDR2 as FNYEAQ. There are 13 residues in the CDR3. Combining the CDR3 with reference TRBV7-6 and TRBJ1-1 gives the whole variable domain GAGVSQSPRYKVTKRGQDVALRCDPISGHVSLYWYRQALGQGPEFLTYFNYEAQQDKSGLPNDRFSAERPEGSISTLTIQRTEQRDSAMYRCASSPTEGEKAFFGQGTRLTVV.

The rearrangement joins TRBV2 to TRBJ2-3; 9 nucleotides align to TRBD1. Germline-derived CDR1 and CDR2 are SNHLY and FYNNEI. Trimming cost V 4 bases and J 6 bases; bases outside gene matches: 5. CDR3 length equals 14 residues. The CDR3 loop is CASSGGTGRDTQYF. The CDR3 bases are TGTGCCAGCAGTGGAGGGACAGGGCGGGATACGCAGTATTTT.

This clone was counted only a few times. CDR3 nucleotides: TGTGCCAGCAGCGGACGGAGCTCCTACGAGCAGTACTTC. As protein: CASSGRSSYEQYF. The genes are TRBV9 and TRBJ2-7; D unresolved. Germline CDR1 and CDR2: SGDLS and YYNGEE. CDR3 length equals 13 residues. The ends were cut back, 3 bases at V and 0 bases at J, with 7 bases in the middle. Complete variable domain (other parts from reference TRBV9 and TRBJ2-7): DSGVTQTPKHLITATGQRVTLRCSPRSGDLSVYWYQQSLDQGLQFLIQYYNGEERAKGNILERFSAQQFPDLHSELNLSSLELGDSALYFCASSGRSSYEQYFGPGTRLTVT.

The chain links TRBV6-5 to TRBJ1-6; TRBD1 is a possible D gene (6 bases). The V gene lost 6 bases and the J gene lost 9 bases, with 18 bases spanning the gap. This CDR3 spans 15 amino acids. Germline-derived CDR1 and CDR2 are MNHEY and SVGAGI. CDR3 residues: CASSFRTDGLSPLHF. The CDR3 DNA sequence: TGTGCCAGCAGCTTTAGGACAGACGGCCTTTCACCCCTCCACTTT.